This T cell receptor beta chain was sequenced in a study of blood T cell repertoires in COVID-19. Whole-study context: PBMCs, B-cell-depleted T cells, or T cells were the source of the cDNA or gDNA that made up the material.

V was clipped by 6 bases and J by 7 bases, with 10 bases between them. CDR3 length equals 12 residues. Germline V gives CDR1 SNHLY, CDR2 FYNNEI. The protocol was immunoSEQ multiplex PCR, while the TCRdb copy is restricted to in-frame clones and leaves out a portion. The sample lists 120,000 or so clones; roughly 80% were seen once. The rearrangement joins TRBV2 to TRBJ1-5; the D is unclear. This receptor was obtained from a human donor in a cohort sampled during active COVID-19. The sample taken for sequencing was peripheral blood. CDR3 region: CASSHPGQPQHF. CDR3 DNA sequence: TGTGCCAGCAGCCACCCGGGACAGCCCCAGCATTTT.